This T cell receptor beta chain comes out of a study of blood T cell repertoires in COVID-19. Study background: The origin of the acute and convalescent COVID-19 samples was the United States, Italy and Spain. T cells, B-cell-depleted T cells, or PBMCs provided the cDNA or gDNA that served as material.

In the source study's methods: Quantification of nucleated cells was approximated via reference gene primer amplification. Generated by immunoSEQ multiplex PCR, the TCRdb table keeps only in-frame clones and is missing some. D and trimming come from the DNA, and the V and J calls and clone size come from that table. Among a few hundred thousand clones listed, about 90% were seen once. The sequence came from a man aged 35-49 years with acute or convalescent COVID-19. Sequenced input: peripheral blood.

The CDR3 nucleotides read TGTGCCAGCAGACCCGGGTTATCACCAGGCTACACCTTC. It yields the protein CASRPGLSPGYTF. The rearrangement joins TRBV28 to TRBJ1-2; D is undetermined. Trimming shortened V by 6 bases and J by 8 bases, and 16 bases separated the two germline ends. The CDR3 is 13 amino acids. Germline-derived CDR1 and CDR2 are MDHEN and SYDVKM.